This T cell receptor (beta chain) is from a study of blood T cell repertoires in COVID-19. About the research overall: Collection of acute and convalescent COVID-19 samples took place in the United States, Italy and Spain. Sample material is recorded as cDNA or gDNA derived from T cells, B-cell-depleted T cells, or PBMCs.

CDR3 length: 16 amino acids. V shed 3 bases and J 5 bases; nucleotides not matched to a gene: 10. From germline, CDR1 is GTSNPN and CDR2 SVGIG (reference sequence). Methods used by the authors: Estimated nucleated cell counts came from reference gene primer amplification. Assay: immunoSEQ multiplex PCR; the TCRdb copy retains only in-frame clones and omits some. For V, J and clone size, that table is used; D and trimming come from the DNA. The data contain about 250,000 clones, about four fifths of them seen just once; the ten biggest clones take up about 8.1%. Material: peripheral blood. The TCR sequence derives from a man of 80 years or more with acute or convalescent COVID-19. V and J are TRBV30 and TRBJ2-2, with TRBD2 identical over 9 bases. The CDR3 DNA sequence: TGTGCCTGGAGGAGGGTAGCGGGAGTGTTGACCGGGGAGCTGTTTTTT. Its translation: CAWRRVAGVLTGELFF.